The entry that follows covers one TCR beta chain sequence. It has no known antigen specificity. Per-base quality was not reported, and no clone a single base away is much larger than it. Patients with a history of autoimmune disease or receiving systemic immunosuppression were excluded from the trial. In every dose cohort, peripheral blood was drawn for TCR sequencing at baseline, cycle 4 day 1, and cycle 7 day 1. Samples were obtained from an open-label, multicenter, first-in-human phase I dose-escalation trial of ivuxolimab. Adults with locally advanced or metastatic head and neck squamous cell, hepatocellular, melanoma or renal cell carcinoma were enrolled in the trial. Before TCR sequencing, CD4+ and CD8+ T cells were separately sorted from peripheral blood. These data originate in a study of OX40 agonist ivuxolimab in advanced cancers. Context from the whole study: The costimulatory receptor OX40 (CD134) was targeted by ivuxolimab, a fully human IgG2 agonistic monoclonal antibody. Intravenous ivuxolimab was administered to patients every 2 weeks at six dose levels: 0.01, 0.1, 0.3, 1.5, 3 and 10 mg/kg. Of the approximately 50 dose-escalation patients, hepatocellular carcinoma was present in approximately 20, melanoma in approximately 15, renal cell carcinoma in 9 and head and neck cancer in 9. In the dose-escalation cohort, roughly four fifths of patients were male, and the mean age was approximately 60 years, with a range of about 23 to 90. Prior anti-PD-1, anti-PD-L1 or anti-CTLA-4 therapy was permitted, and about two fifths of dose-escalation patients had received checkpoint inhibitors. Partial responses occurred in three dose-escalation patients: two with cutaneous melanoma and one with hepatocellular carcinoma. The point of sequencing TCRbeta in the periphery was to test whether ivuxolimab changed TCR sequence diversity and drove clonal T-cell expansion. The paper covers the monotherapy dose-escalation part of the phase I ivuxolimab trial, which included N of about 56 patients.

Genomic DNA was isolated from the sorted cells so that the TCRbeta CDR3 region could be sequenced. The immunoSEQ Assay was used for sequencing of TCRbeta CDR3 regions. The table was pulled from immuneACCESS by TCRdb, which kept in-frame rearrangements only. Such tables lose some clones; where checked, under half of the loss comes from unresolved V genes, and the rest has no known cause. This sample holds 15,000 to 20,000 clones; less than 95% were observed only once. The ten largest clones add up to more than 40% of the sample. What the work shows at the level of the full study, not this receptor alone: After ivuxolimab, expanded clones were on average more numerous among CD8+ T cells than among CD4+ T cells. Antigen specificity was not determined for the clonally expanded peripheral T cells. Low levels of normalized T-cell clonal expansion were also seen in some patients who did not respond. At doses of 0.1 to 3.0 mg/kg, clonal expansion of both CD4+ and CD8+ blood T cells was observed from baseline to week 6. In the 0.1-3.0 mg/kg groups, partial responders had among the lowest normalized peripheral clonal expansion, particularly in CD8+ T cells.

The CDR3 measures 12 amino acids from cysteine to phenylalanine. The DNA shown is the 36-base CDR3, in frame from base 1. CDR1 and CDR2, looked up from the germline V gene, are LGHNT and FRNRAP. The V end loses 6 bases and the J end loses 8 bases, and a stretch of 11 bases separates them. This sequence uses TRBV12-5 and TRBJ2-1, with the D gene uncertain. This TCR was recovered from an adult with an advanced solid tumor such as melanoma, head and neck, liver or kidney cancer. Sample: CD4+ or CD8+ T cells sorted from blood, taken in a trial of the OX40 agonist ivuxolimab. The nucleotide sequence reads TGTGCTAGTGGCCCACATGCTGATGAGCAGTTCTTC. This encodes CASGPHADEQFF. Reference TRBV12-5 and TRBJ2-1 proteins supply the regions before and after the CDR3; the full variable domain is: DARVTQTPRHKVTEMGQEVTMRCQPILGHNTVFWYRQTMMQGLELLAYFRNRAPLDDSGMPKDRFSAEMPDATLATLKIQPSEPRDSAVYFCASGPHADEQFFGPGTRLTVL.